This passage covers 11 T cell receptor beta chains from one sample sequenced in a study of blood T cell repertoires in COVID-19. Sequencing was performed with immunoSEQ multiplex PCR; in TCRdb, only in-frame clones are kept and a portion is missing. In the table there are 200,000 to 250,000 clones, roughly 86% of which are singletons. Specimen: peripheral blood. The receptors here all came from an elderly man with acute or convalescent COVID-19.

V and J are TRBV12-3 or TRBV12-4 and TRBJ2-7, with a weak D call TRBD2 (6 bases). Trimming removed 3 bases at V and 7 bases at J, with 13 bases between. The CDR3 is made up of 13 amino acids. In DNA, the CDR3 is TGTGCCAGCAGTTTGGGGACTCAAGGGGAGCAGTACTTC. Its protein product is CASSLGTQGEQYF.

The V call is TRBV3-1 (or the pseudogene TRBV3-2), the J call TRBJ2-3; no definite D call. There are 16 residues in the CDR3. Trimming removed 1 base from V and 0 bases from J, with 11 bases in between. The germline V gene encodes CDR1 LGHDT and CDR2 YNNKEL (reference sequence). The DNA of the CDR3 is TGTGCCAGCAGCCAAGGCCTCGGGTCTAGCACAGATACGCAGTATTTT. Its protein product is CASSQGLGSSTDTQYF.

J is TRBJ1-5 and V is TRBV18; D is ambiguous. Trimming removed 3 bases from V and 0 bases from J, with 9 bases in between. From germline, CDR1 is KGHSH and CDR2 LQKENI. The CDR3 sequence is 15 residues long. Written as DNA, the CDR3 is TGTGCCAGCTCACCGGCCCCCTCTAGCAATCAGCCCCAGCATTTT. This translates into CASSPAPSSNQPQHF.

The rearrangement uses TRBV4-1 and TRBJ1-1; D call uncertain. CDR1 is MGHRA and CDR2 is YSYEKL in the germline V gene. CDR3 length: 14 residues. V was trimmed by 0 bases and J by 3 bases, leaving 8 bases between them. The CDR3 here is CASSQDGRDTEAFF. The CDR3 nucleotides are TGCGCCAGCAGCCAAGACGGTCGGGACACTGAAGCTTTCTTT.

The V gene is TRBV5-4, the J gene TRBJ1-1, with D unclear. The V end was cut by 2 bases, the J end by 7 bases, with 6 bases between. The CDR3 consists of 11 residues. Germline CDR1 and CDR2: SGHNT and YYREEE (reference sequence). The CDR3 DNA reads TGTGCCAGCAGCTTATCAGGTGAAGCTTTCTTT. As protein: CASSLSGEAFF.

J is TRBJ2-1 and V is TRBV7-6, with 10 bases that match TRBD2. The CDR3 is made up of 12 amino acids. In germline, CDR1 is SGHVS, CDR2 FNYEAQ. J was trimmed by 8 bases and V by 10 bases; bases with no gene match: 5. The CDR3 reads CATASGGDEQFF. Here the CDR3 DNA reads TGTGCCACCGCTAGCGGGGGCGATGAGCAGTTCTTC.

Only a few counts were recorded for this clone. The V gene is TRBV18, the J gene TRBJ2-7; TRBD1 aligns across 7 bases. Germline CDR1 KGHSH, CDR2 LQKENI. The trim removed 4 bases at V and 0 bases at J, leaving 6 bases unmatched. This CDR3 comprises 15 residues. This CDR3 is CASSRGQEVSYEQYF. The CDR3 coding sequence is TGTGCCAGCTCACGCGGACAGGAGGTCTCCTACGAGCAGTACTTC.

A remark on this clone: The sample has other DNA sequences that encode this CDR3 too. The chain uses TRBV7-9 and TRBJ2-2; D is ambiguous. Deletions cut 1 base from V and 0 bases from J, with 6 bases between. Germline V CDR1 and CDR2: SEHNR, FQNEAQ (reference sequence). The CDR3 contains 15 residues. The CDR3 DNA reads TGTGCCAGCAGCTTAGGGCTAGCGAACACCGGGGAGCTGTTTTTT. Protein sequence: CASSLGLANTGELFF.

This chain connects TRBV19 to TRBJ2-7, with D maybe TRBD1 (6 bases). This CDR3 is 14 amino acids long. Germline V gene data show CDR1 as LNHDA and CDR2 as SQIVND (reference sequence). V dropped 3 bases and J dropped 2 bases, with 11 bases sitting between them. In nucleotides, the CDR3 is TGTGCCAGTAGTATCCAGGGGCTTCCCTACGAGCAGTACTTC. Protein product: CASSIQGLPYEQYF.

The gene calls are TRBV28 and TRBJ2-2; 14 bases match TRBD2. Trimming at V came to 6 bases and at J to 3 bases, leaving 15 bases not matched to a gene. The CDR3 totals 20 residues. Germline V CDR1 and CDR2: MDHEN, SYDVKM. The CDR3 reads CASSSPWGTSGSVYTGELFF. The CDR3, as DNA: TGTGCCAGCAGCTCCCCCTGGGGGACTAGCGGGAGTGTGTACACCGGGGAGCTGTTTTTT.

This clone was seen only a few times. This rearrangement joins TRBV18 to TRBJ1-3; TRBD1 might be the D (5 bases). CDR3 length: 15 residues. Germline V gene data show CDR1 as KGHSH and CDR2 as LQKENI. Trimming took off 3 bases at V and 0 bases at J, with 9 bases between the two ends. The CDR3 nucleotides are TGTGCCAGCTCACCGGGGGAGGCCTCTGGAAACACCATATATTTT. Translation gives CASSPGEASGNTIYF. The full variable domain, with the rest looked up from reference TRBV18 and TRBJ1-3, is NAGVMQNPRHLVRRRGQEARLRCSPMKGHSHVYWYRQLPEEGLKFMVYLQKENIIDESGMPKERFSAEFPKEGPSILRIQQVVRGDSAAYFCASSPGEASGNTIYFGEGSWLTVV.